Below, 6 T cell receptor beta chains from the same sample are listed, as sequenced in a study of blood T cell repertoires in COVID-19 (dated by TCRdb to about 2020). Library creation used the immunoSEQ multiplex PCR assay. TCRdb provides this immuneACCESS table in a form limited to in-frame rearrangements. Some clones are lacking; in checked studies, under half of them reflect an unresolved V gene, and why the rest are absent is not known. For this sample there are 140,000 or so clones; about nine tenths appear just once. The ten largest clones represent 30% to 45% of the sample. The sample taken for sequencing was peripheral blood. These TCRs come from a man aged 45-65 years who had recovered from COVID-19.

V is TRBV7-2 and J is TRBJ1-2; TRBD1 might be the D (6 bases). The V end was cut by 0 bases, the J end by 3 bases, with 8 bases between. The CDR3 has 14 residues. Per the germline V gene, CDR1 is SGHTA and CDR2 is FQGNSA. In DNA, the CDR3 is TGTGCCAGCAGCTTAGCTGCAGGGGACTATGGCTACACCTTC. Translated: CASSLAAGDYGYTF.

The CDR3 here is CASSDGQGYSPLHF. The DNA of the CDR3 is TGTGCCAGCAGCGACGGACAGGGGTACTCACCCCTCCACTTT. This rearrangement joins TRBV7-3 to TRBJ1-6; 9 nucleotides agree with TRBD1. There are 14 residues in the CDR3. J gave up 10 bases and V 5 bases, and 6 bases lay outside the gene matches. The germline V gene encodes CDR1 SGHTA and CDR2 FQGTGA.

The chain has TRBV18 and TRBJ1-5, with 7 bases that match TRBD1. V dropped 4 bases and J dropped 1; count of bases not matched to a gene: 7. Germline CDR1 is KGHSH and CDR2 is LQKENI. This CDR3 spans 16 amino acids. The CDR3 loop reads CASSLSGTASNQPQHF. The CDR3 bases are TGTGCCAGCTCACTTTCCGGGACAGCGAGCAATCAGCCCCAGCATTTT.

The chain employs TRBV4-1 and TRBJ2-7; D is undetermined. Germline values: CDR1 MGHRA, CDR2 YSYEKL. This CDR3 contains 13 residues. V was cut by 1 base and J by 3 bases, with 7 bases left in between. CDR3 DNA: TGCGCCAGCAGCCAAGTCGCGGACTACGAGCAGTACTTC. It codes for CASSQVADYEQYF.

The chain uses TRBV2 and TRBJ2-2, with 7 positions matching TRBD1. The CDR3 has 14 amino acids. V trimming: 6 bases; J trimming: 2 bases; junction bases outside the gene matches: 3. Germline CDR1 reads SNHLY; CDR2 reads FYNNEI. The CDR3, as DNA: TGTGCCAGCAGGAGGGACAGTAACACCGGGGAGCTGTTTTTT. Translated: CASRRDSNTGELFF.

This sequence joins TRBV5-6 and TRBJ1-1; 8 nucleotides match TRBD1. Germline trimming cut 2 bases from V and 11 bases from J; bases unmatched to any gene: 5. Germline V gives CDR1 SGHDT, CDR2 YYEEEE. This CDR3 contains 12 residues. In DNA form, the CDR3 reads TGTGCCAGCAGCTTAGGCGACAGGGGCGCTTTCTTT. Amino acids: CASSLGDRGAFF.